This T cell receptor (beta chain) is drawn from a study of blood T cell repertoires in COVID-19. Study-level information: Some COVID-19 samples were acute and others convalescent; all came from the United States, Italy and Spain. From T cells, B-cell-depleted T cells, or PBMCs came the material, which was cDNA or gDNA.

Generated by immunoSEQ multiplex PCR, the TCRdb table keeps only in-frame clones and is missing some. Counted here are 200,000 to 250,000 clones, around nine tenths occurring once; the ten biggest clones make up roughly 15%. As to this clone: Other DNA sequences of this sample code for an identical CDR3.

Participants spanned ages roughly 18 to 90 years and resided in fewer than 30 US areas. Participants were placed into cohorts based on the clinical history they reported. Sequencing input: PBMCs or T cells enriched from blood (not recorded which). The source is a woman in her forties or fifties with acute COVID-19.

The CDR3 reads CASSLGGVNYGYTF. The CDR3 DNA sequence: TGTGCCAGCAGTTTGGGGGGAGTTAACTATGGCTACACCTTC. The chain is built from TRBV28 and TRBJ1-2, with D maybe TRBD1 (5 bases). V was clipped by 3 bases and J by 1 base, with 9 bases between them. The germline CDR1 and CDR2 sequences are MDHEN and SYDVKM. The CDR3 sequence is 14 residues long.